This is a list of T cell receptor beta chains from one sample in a study of shared clonotypes between healthy human individuals. The protocol was immunoSEQ multiplex PCR, while the TCRdb copy is restricted to in-frame clones and leaves out a portion. The sample includes roughly 2 million clones, 85% to 95% of them seen just once. Material for sequencing was naive CD4+ T cells sorted from blood. Receptors originate from a man aged 18 to 35 in good health. Each CDR3 is given with its conserved first and last residue. The order of the fields is CDR3 protein, V gene.

cdr3_aa: CASSHPGQGKSYEQYF; v_call: TRBV4-1
cdr3_aa: CAWSVGGSGANVLTF; v_call: TRBV30
cdr3_aa: CASSLAGSSGNTIYF; v_call: TRBV11-2
cdr3_aa: CASRDPPSTDTQYF; v_call: TRBV6-6
cdr3_aa: CASSSNGQGNTGELFF; v_call: TRBV5-1
cdr3_aa: CASSSLTGRRDEKLFF; v_call: TRBV27
cdr3_aa: CASSLELPGNAGELFF; v_call: TRBV11-2
cdr3_aa: CASSWTGSSSYNEQFF; v_call: TRBV5-1
cdr3_aa: CASSQGNTGELFF; v_call: TRBV14
cdr3_aa: CASSQDQTGREKLFF; v_call: TRBV4-1
cdr3_aa: CASSLEGPFLSPLHF; v_call: TRBV27
cdr3_aa: CASSRTSGPYNEQFF; v_call: TRBV4-1
cdr3_aa: CASSLEGRDFNEQFF; v_call: TRBV5-1
cdr3_aa: CASSMNSYSPLHF; v_call: TRBV19
cdr3_aa: CASSQGTYEQYF; v_call: TRBV6-6
cdr3_aa: CASSLGGGPAFF; v_call: TRBV5-1
cdr3_aa: CASSQDLGGSYEQYF; v_call: TRBV4-2
cdr3_aa: CSGKDAEAFF; v_call: TRBV29-1
cdr3_aa: CASSKQGDYGYTF; v_call: TRBV18
cdr3_aa: CAISELSDTQYF; v_call: TRBV10-3
cdr3_aa: CASSLADGRGTEAFF; v_call: TRBV11-2
cdr3_aa: CASSPPTRGAVEQYF; v_call: TRBV18
cdr3_aa: CASSRGVGETQYF; v_call: TRBV6-5
cdr3_aa: CASRADSSYNSPLHF; v_call: TRBV2
cdr3_aa: CASSLSTVGDYNSPLHF; v_call: TRBV14
cdr3_aa: CASSVDRGENIQYF; v_call: TRBV6-4